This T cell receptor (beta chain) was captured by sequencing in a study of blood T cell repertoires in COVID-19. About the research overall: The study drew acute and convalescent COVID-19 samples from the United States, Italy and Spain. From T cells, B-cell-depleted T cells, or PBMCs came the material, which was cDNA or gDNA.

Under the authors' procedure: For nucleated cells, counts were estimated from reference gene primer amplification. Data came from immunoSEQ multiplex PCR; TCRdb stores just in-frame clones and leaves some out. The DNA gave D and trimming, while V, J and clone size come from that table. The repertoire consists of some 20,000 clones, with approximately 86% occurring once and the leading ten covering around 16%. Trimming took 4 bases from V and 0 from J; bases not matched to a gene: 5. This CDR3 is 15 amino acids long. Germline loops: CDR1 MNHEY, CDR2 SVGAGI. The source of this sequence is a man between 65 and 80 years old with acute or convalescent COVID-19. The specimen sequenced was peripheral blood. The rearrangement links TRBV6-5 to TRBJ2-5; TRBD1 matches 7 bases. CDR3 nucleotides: TGTGCCAGCAGTTCCACCGGACAGGACCAAGAGACCCAGTACTTC. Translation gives CASSSTGQDQETQYF.